Below, 12 T cell receptor beta chains from the same sample are listed, as sequenced in a study of response to subunit inactivated influenza vaccine. One entry per CDR3 protein results from TCRdb running MiXCR on the RT-PCR reads. This table holds 290,000 or so distinct CDR3 sequences, 20% to 25% found once. The sample was PBMCs from blood, taken about 19 months after vaccination. These receptors all come from a man aged 50-75 years who received an inactivated influenza vaccine.

This clonotype was seen a few times. This chain links TRBV14 with TRBJ1-6; D is unclear. CDR1 and CDR2 from the germline V gene are SGHDN and FVKESK. The CDR3 has 14 residues. V was trimmed by 5 bases and J by 11 bases, leaving 16 bases between them. The CDR3 is CASSSDTARTPLHF. CDR3 DNA sequence: TGTGCCAGCAGCTCCGACACCGCTAGGACACCCCTCCACTTT.

This clonotype was seen a handful of times. The chain combines TRBV5-1 with TRBJ2-2; 8 bases fit TRBD2. V trimming: 3 bases; J trimming: 1 base; junction bases outside the gene matches: 11. Germline CDR1 reads SGHRS; CDR2 reads YFSETQ. The CDR3 consists of 18 residues. The CDR3 DNA reads TGCGCCAGCAGCTGGACCCCCCCAACTAGCGGGAACACCGGGGAGCTGTTTTTT. Encoded protein: CASSWTPPTSGNTGELFF.

This clonotype was recorded a few times. The chain is built from TRBV4-2 and TRBJ1-1; D remains ambiguous. Germline V CDR1 and CDR2: LGHNA, YNFKEQ. This CDR3 is 15 amino acids long. The germline V and J ends were trimmed by 0 bases and 0 bases, with 8 bases remaining between them. The CDR3 spells CASSQEGRMNTEAFF. The CDR3 bases are TGTGCCAGCAGCCAAGAAGGACGGATGAACACTGAAGCTTTCTTT.

The chain recombines TRBV4-3 with TRBJ1-1; the D gene is possibly TRBD1 (5 bases). The length of the CDR3 is 16 residues. The germline gives CDR1 LGHNA, CDR2 YSLEER. Trimming cost V 1 base and J 0 bases, with 12 bases left between them. CDR3 DNA sequence: TGCGCCAGCAGCCAAGGGGGCGGGGAGATGAACACTGAAGCTTTCTTT. The encoded protein is CASSQGGGEMNTEAFF.

The chain is built from TRBV28 and TRBJ1-2; D gene ambiguous. V lost 9 bases, J lost 0 bases, and 14 bases lay in between. This CDR3 comprises 14 residues. Per the germline V gene, CDR1 is MDHEN and CDR2 is SYDVKM. DNA of the CDR3: TGTGCCAGTTACCGGGCCGTAGCTAACTATGGCTACACCTTC. Protein: CASYRAVANYGYTF.

The chain couples TRBV29-1 to TRBJ1-1; possible D gene TRBD1, 5 bases. V lost 7 bases, J lost 6 bases, and 21 bases lay in between. Germline values: CDR1 SQVTM, CDR2 ANQGSEA. The CDR3 covers 14 residues. CDR3: CSASIGTQRSEAFF. The DNA for the CDR3 is TGCAGCGCTTCGATCGGGACGCAACGATCTGAAGCTTTCTTT.

Only a few counts were recorded for this clonotype. The rearrangement links TRBV6-2 or TRBV6-3 to TRBJ1-1; unclear D gene. V was clipped by 2 bases and J by 3 bases, with 25 bases between them. The germline CDR1 and CDR2 sequences are MNHEY and SVGEGT. This CDR3 is built from 19 residues. The CDR3 protein is CASSYPSKGWVTIDTEAFF. The CDR3 DNA reads as TGTGCCAGCAGTTACCCCTCGAAAGGGTGGGTTACGATAGACACTGAAGCTTTCTTT.

The chain employs TRBV28 and TRBJ2-2; the match to TRBD1 covers 7 bases. Germline V gene data show CDR1 as MDHEN and CDR2 as SYDVKM. The CDR3 extends over 14 amino acids. V gave up 5 bases and J gave up 7 bases; unmatched junction bases: 7. The CDR3 region is CASSPGGYGGELFF. The CDR3 nucleotides are TGTGCCAGCAGTCCAGGGGGATACGGCGGGGAGCTGTTTTTT.

This clonotype turned up a few times. The rearrangement links TRBV12-3 or TRBV12-4 to TRBJ1-5; D unclear. The germline V and J ends were trimmed by 1 base and 0 bases, with 13 bases remaining between them. This CDR3 contains 17 residues. The CDR3 region has the DNA TGTGCCAGCAGTTTAGTGGCCAGCACCTATAGCAATCAGCCCCAGCATTTT. It specifies CASSLVASTYSNQPQHF.

The V and J genes are TRBV12-3 or TRBV12-4 and TRBJ1-4, with D unclear. Trimming left V 6 bases short and J 8 bases short, with 13 bases between. This CDR3 region has 13 residues. As DNA, the CDR3 is TGTGCCAGCAGCCGGACTTGGGAGGAAAAACTGTTTTTT. It translates to CASSRTWEEKLFF.

This clonotype was detected only a few times. J is TRBJ1-1 and V is TRBV15, with D perhaps matching TRBD1 (5 bases). The ends were cut back, 2 bases at V and 8 bases at J, with 18 bases in the middle. CDR3 length: 15 residues. Germline V lookup: CDR1 LNHNV, CDR2 YYDKDF (reference sequence). In nucleotides, the CDR3 is TGTGCCACCAGCAGAAAAACCCTGGGACGTGGGGAAGCTTTCTTT. Translation: CATSRKTLGRGEAFF.

This clonotype appeared a few times. The chain has TRBV4-3 and TRBJ1-2; D possibly corresponds to TRBD1 (5 bases). The CDR3 sequence is 15 residues long. The germline gives CDR1 LGHNA, CDR2 YSLEER. With 0 bases removed from V and 2 bases from J, the gap between germline ends came to 10 bases. CDR3 residues: CASSQDSQGNYGYTF. In nucleotides, the CDR3 is TGCGCCAGCAGCCAAGATAGTCAGGGAAACTATGGCTACACCTTC.